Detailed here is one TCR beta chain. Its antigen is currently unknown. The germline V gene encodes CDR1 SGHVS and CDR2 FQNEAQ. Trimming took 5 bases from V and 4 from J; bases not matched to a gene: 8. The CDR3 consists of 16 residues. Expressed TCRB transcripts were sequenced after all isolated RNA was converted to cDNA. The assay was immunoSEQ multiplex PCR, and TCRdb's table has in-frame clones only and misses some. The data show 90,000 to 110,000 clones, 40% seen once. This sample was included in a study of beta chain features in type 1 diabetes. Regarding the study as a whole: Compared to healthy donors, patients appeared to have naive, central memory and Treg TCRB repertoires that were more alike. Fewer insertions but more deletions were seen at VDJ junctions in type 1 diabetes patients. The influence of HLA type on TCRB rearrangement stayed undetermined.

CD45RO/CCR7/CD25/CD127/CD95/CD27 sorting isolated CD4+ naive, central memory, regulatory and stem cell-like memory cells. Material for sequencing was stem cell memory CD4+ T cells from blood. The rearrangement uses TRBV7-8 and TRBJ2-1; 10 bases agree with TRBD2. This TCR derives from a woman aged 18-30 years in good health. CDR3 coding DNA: TGTGCCAGCAGCCCCCTAGCGGGAGTACAGTACAATGAGCAGTTCTTC. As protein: CASSPLAGVQYNEQFF. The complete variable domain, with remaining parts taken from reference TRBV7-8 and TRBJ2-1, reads GAGVSQSPRYKVAKRGQDVALRCDPISGHVSLFWYQQALGQGPEFLTYFQNEAQLDKSGLPSDRFFAERPEGSVSTLKIQRTQQEDSAVYLCASSPLAGVQYNEQFFGPGTRLTVL.